This T cell receptor (beta chain) originates from a study of T cells in pancreatic ductal adenocarcinoma. This clone was observed a single time. What it binds is not known. General study findings and limits: Blood had more productive templates and 8 to 9.5-fold more unique clonotypes than tumor. The resected cohort was biased toward the minority with early-stage disease.

Germline CDR1 reads MNHEY; CDR2 reads SMNVEV (reference sequence). Trimming left V 0 bases short and J 4 bases short, with 15 bases between. CDR3 size: 16 residues. This table comes from immunoSEQ multiplex PCR, and its TCRdb copy is limited to in-frame clones, with some not included. Altogether some 4,300 clones are present, approximately 80% being singletons, with the ten largest covering 6% to 8%. Selected pancreatic ductal adenocarcinoma patients had undergone surgery without neoadjuvant therapy. This sequence originates from a human donor with pancreatic ductal adenocarcinoma. The donor label of this sample is uncertain. The chain couples TRBV27 to TRBJ2-5, with D possibly TRBD2 on 6 matching bases. Specimen: pancreatic tumor tissue. CDR3 DNA sequence: TGTGCCAGCAGTTTATCCGGGAGTTTCGTTCGAGAGACCCAGTACTTC. It is translated as CASSLSGSFVRETQYF.